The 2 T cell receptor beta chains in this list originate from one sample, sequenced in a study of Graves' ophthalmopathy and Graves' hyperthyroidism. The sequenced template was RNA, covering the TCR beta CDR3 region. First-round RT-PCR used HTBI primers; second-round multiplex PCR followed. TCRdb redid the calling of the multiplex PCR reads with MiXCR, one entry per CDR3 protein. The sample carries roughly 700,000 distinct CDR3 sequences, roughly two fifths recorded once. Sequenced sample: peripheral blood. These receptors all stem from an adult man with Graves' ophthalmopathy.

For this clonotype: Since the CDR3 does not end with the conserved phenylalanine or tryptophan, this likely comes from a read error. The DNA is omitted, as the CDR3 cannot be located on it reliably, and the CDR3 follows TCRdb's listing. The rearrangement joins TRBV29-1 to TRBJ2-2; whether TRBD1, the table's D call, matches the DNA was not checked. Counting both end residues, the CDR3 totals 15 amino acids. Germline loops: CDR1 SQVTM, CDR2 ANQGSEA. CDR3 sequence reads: CSVSTGTANTGEVCE.

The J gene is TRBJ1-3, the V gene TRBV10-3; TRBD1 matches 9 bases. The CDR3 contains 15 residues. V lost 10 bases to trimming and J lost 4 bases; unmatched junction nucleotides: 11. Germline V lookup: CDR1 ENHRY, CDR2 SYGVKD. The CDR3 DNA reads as TGTGCCACCATCGGGGACAGGGACACAGGAAACACCATATATTTT. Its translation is CATIGDRDTGNTIYF.